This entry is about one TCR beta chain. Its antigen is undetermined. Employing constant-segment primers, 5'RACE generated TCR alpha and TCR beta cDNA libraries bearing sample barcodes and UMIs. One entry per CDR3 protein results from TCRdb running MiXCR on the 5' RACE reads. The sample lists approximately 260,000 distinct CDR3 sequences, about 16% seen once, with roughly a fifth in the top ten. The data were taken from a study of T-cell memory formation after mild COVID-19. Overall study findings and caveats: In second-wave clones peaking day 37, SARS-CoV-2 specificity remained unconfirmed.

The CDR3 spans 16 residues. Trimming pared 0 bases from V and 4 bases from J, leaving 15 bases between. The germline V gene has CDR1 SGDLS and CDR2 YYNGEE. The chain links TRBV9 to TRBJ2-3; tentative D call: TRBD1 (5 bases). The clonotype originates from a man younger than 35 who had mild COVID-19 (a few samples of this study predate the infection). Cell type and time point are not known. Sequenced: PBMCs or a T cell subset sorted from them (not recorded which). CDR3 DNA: TGTGCCAGCAGCGTAGGCCAGGGTGCCCTCGCAGATACGCAGTATTTT. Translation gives CASSVGQGALADTQYF.